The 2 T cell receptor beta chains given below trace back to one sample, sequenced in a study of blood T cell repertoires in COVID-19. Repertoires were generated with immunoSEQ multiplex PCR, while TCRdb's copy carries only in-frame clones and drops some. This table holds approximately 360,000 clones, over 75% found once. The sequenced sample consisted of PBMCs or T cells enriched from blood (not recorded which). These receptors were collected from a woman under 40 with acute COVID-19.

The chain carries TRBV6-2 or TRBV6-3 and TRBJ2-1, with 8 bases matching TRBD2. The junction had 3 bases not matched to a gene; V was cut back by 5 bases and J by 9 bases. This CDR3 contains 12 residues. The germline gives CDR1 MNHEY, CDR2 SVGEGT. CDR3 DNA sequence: TGTGCCAGCAGTACGGGGGGGGCTGAGCAGTTCTTC. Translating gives CASSTGGAEQFF.

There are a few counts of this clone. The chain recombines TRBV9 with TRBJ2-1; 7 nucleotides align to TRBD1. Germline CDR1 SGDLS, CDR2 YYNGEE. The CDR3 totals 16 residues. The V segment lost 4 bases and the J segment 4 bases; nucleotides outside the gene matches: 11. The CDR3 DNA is TGTGCCAGCAGCTCCCAGGCCGGGACAGATTACAATGAGCAGTTCTTC. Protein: CASSSQAGTDYNEQFF.